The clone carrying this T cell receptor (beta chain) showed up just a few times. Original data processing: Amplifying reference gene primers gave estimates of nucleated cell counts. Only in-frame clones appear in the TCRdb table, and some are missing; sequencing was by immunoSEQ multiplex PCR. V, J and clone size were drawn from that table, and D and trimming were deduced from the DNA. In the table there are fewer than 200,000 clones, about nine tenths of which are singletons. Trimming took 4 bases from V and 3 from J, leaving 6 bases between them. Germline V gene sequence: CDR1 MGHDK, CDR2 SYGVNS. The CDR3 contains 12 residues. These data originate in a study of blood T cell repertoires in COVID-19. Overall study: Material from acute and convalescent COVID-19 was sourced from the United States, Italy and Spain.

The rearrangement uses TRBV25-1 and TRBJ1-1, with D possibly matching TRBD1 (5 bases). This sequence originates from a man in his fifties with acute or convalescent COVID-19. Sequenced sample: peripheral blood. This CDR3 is CASSAGYTEAFF. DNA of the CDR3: TGTGCCAGCAGTGCAGGGTACACTGAAGCTTTCTTT.